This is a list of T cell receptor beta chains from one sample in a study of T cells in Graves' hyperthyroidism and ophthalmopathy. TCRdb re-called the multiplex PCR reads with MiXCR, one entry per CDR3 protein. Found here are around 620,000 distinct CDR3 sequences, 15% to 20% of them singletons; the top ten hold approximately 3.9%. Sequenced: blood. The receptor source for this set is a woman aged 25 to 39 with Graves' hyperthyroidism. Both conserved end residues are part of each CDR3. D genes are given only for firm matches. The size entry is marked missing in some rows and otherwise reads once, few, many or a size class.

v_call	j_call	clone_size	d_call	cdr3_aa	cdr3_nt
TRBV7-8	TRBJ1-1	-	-	CASSSPGLEAFF	TGTGCCAGCAGCTCCCCAGGCCTTGAAGCTTTCTTT
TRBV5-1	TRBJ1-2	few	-	CASRITSTGSAYGYTF	TGCGCCAGCAGGATTACAAGTACAGGTTCAGCCTATGGCTACACCTTC
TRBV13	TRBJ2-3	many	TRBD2	CASSSSSGRARTQYF	TGTGCCAGCAGCTCCTCTAGCGGGAGGGCAAGAACGCAGTATTTT
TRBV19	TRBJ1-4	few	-	CDLLATTTNEKLFF	TGCGACCTTTTGGCCACTACAACTAATGAAAAACTGTTTTTT
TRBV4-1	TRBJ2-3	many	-	CASSQEGTDTQYF	TGTGCCAGCAGCCAAGAGGGGACAGATACGCAGTATTTT
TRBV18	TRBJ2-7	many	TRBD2	CASTERELREQYF	TGTGCCAGCACAGAGCGGGAGTTGCGGGAGCAGTACTTC
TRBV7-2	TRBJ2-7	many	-	CASSLVVRTYEQYF	TGTGCCAGCAGCTTAGTTGTCAGGACCTACGAGCAGTACTTC
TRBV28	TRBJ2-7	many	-	CASSPRAISRSEQYF	TGTGCCAGCAGTCCTAGGGCCATTTCGCGTAGCGAGCAGTACTTC
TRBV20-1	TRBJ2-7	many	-	CSARIGSVSEQYF	TGCAGTGCTAGGATCGGGAGTGTCTCCGAGCAGTACTTC
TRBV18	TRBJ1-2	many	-	CASSPPIDGYGYTF	TGTGCCAGCTCACCACCCATCGACGGCTATGGCTACACCTTC
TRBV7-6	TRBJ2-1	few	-	CASSLDYGDEQFF	TGTGCCAGCAGCCTGGATTATGGGGATGAGCAGTTCTTC
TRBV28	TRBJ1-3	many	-	CASSPTLLAGNTIYF	TGTGCCAGCAGTCCTACCCTCCTTGCTGGAAACACCATATATTTT
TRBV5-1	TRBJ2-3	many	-	CASSLNPGVISTDTQYF	TGCGCCAGCAGCTTAAACCCAGGGGTTATTTCCACAGATACGCAGTATTTT
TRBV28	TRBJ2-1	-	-	CASTPSHNEQFF	TGTGCCAGCACCCCGTCTCACAATGAGCAGTTCTTC
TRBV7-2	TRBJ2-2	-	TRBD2	CASSFWGRGDTGELFF	TGTGCCAGCAGCTTTTGGGGGCGGGGGGACACCGGGGAGCTGTTTTTT
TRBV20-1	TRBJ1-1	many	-	CSARPDGWRGNTEAFF	TGCAGTGCTAGGCCCGACGGATGGAGAGGGAACACTGAAGCTTTCTTT
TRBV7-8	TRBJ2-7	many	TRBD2	CASSPVRAGLAYEQYF	TGTGCCAGCAGCCCGGTTAGGGCGGGACTAGCCTACGAGCAGTACTTC
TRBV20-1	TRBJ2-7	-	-	CSARPTVYEQYF	TGCAGTGCTAGACCGACCGTCTACGAGCAGTACTTC
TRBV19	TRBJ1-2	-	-	CASSNLQIYGYTF	TGTGCCAGTAGTAATTTACAGATCTATGGCTACACCTTC
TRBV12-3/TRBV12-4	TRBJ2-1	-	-	CASSPGVVYNEQFF	TGTGCCAGCAGTCCCGGGGTCGTCTACAATGAGCAGTTCTTC
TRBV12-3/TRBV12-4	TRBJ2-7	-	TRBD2	CASSHLAGTSYEQYF	TGTGCCAGCAGTCATCTAGCGGGAACTTCCTACGAGCAGTACTTC
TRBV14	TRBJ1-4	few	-	CASSQELWGKLFF	TGTGCCAGCAGCCAAGAATTGTGGGGAAAACTGTTTTTT
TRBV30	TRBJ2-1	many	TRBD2	CAWSLGTINEQFF	TGTGCCTGGAGTCTCGGGACTATCAATGAGCAGTTCTTC
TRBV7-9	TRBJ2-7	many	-	CASSSVTGSYEQYF	TGTGCCAGCAGCTCCGTGACGGGGTCCTACGAGCAGTACTTC
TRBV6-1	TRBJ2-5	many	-	CASSEDGETQYF	TGTGCCAGCAGCGAAGACGGAGAGACCCAGTACTTC
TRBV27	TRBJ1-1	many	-	CASSLYTTGEAFF	TGTGCCAGCAGTCTGTACACGACAGGTGAAGCTTTCTTT
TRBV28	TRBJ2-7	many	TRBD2	CASFGLAGDLYEQYF	TGTGCCAGTTTTGGGCTAGCGGGAGACTTATACGAGCAGTACTTC
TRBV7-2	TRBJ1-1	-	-	CASSSGFVKAFF	TGTGCCAGCAGCTCGGGTTTCGTTAAAGCTTTCTTT
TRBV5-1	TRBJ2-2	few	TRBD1	CASSRDREVLTGELFF	TGCGCCAGCAGCCGTGACAGGGAAGTTCTCACCGGGGAGCTGTTTTTT
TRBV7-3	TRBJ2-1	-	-	CASSLTPVSSYNEQFF	TGTGCCAGCAGCTTAACGCCGGTCAGCTCCTACAATGAGCAGTTCTTC
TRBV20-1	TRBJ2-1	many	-	CSADGLDGVADEQFF	TGCAGTGCTGACGGACTCGACGGCGTGGCCGATGAGCAGTTCTTC
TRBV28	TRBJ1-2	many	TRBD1	CASIRDRGLHGYTF	TGTGCCAGCATTAGGGACAGGGGCCTCCATGGCTACACCTTC
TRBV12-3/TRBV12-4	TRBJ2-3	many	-	CASSHLSVTDTQYF	TGTGCCAGCAGCCACCTGTCGGTCACAGATACGCAGTATTTT
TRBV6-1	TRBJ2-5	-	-	CASNYPEETQYF	TGTGCCAGCAACTATCCCGAAGAGACCCAGTACTTC
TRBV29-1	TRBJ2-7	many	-	CSAQGNEQYF	TGCAGCGCCCAAGGGAACGAGCAGTACTTC
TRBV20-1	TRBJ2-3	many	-	CSAREHRTANTDTQYF	TGCAGTGCTAGAGAGCACCGGACAGCCAACACAGATACGCAGTATTTT
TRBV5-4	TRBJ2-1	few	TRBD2	CASGTISSNEQFF	TGTGCCAGCGGGACTATATCATCGAATGAGCAGTTCTTC
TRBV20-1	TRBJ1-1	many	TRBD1	CSAGQGDQAEAFF	TGCAGTGCTGGGCAGGGGGATCAAGCTGAAGCTTTCTTT
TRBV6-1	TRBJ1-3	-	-	CASSKTPALGNTIYF	TGTGCCAGCAGTAAGACACCGGCCCTGGGAAACACCATATATTTT
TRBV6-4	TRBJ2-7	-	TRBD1	CQGADRGAREMGFEQYF	TGTCAGGGTGCGGACAGGGGAGCGCGGGAGATGGGGTTCGAGCAGTACTTC
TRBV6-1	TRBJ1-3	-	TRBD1	CASSFWTGSLSGNTIYF	TGTGCCAGCAGTTTCTGGACAGGGTCCCTCTCTGGAAACACCATATATTTT
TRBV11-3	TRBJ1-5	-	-	CASSWDNNQPQHF	TGTGCCAGCAGCTGGGACAACAATCAGCCCCAGCATTTT
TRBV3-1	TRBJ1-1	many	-	CASSQESRAGSMNTEAFF	TGTGCCAGCAGCCAAGAGTCTAGGGCAGGGTCAATGAACACTGAAGCTTTCTTT
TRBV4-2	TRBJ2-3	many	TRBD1	CASSQGTGGAADTQYF	TGTGCCAGCAGCCAGGGGACAGGGGGCGCCGCAGATACGCAGTATTTT
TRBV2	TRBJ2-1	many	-	CASSEGFEQFF	TGTGCCAGCAGTGAGGGGTTTGAGCAGTTCTTC
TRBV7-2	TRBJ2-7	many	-	CASSPALYKTYEQYF	TGTGCCAGCAGTCCGGCTCTATACAAGACCTACGAGCAGTACTTC
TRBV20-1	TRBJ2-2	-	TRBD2	CSARDTTGTSGGNTGELFF	TGCAGTGCTAGAGACACAACCGGGACTAGCGGGGGGAACACCGGGGAGCTGTTTTTT
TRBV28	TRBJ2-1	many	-	CASSFSLGNEQFF	TGTGCCAGCAGTTTCTCGCTAGGTAATGAGCAGTTCTTC
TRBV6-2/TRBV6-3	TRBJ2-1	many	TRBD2	CASTPTSVAGGAYNEQFF	TGTGCCAGCACCCCGACCTCGGTAGCGGGTGGGGCTTACAATGAGCAGTTCTTC
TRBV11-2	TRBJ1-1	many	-	CASSLLTGTEAFF	TGTGCCAGCAGCTTACTGACGGGGACTGAAGCTTTCTTT
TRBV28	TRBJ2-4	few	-	CASSLSVSKNIQYF	TGTGCCAGCAGTTTGTCAGTAAGCAAAAACATTCAGTACTTC
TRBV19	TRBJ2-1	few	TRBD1	CAISQGTGINEQFF	TGTGCCATATCCCAGGGGACAGGGATCAATGAGCAGTTCTTC
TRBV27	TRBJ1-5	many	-	CASSSIGGNQPQHF	TGTGCCAGCAGTTCCATTGGGGGGAATCAGCCCCAGCATTTT
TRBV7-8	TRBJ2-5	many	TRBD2	CASSLGPRTSGSQETQYF	TGTGCCAGCAGCTTAGGGCCTCGAACTAGCGGAAGCCAAGAGACCCAGTACTTC
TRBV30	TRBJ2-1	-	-	CAWLKKGGNEQFF	TGTGCCTGGCTAAAGAAAGGAGGGAATGAGCAGTTCTTC
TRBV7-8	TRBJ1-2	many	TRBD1	CASSLARTGGRLDGYTF	TGTGCCAGCAGCTTAGCGAGGACAGGGGGCAGGTTGGATGGCTACACCTTC
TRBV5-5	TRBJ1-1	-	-	CASGLYIPFESGTEAFF	TGTGCCAGCGGCTTGTACATCCCTTTTGAGAGCGGCACTGAAGCTTTCTTT